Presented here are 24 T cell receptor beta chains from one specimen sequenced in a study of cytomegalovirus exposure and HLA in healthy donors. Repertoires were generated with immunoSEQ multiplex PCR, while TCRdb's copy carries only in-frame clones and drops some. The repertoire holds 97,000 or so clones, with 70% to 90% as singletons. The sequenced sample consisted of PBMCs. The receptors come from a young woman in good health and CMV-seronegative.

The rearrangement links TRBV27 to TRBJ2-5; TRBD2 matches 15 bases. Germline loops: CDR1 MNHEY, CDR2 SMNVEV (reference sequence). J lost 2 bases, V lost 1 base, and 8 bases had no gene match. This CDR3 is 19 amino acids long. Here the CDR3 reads CASSLWGLAGGLEQETQYF. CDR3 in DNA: TGTGCCAGCAGTTTATGGGGACTAGCGGGAGGTCTGGAGCAAGAGACCCAGTACTTC.

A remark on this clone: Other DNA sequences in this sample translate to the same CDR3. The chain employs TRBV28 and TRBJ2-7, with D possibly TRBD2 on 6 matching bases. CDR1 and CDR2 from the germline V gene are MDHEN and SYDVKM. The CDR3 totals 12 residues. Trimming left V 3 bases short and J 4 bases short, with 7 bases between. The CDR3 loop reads CASSLGGYEQYF. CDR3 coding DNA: TGTGCCAGCAGTTTGGGGGGTTACGAGCAGTACTTC.

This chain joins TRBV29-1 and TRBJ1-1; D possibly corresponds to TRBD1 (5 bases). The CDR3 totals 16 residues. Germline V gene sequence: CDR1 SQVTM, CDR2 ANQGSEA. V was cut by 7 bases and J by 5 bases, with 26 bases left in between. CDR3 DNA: TGCAGCGCGGGGGATTGGGCAGCAGGTAGGGCTACTGAAGCTTTCTTT. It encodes CSAGDWAAGRATEAFF.

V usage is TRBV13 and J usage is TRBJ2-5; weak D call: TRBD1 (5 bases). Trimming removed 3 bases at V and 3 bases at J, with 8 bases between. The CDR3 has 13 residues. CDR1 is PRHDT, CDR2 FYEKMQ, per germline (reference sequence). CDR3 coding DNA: TGTGCCAGCAGCTTCCAGGGCGAAGAGACCCAGTACTTC. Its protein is CASSFQGEETQYF.

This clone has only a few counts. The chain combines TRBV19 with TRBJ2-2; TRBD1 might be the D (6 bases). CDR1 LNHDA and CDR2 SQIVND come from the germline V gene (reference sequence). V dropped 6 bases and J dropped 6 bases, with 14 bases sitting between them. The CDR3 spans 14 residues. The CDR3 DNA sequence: TGTGCCAGTAGGATACTACAGGGATCCGGGGAGCTGTTTTTT. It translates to CASRILQGSGELFF. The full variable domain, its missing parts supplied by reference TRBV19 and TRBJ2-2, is DGGITQSPKYLFRKEGQNVTLSCEQNLNHDAMYWYRQDPGQGLRLIYYSQIVNDFQKGDIAEGYSVSREKKESFPLTVTSAQKNPTAFYLCASRILQGSGELFFGEGSRLTVL.

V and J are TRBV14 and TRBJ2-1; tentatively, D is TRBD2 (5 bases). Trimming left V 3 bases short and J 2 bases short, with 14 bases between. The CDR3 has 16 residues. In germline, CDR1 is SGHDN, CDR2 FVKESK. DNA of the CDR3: TGTGCCAGCAGCCAGCCCGGGGTCCATGCCTACAATGAGCAGTTCTTC. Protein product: CASSQPGVHAYNEQFF.

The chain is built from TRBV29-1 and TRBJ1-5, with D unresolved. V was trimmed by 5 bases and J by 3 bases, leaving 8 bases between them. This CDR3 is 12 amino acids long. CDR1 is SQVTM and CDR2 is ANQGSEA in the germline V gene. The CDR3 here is CSVKQLNQPQHF. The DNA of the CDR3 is TGCAGCGTTAAACAGCTCAATCAGCCCCAGCATTTT.

The CDR3, as DNA: TGCAGCGTTGCGGTTTCTGAGGGTGGCTACACCTTC. It is translated as CSVAVSEGGYTF. The rearrangement uses TRBV29-1 and TRBJ1-2; D unclear. Germline loops: CDR1 SQVTM, CDR2 ANQGSEA. V lost 4 bases, J lost 7 bases, and 13 bases lay in between. This CDR3 region has 12 residues.

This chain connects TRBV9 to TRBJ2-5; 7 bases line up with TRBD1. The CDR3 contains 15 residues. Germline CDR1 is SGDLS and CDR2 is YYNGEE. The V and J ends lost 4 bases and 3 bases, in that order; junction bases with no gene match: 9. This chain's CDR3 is CASSRSSGTEETQYF. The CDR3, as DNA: TGTGCCAGCAGCCGATCATCCGGGACAGAAGAGACCCAGTACTTC.

CDR3 residues: CASSQEGAHPQGETQYF. The CDR3 DNA reads as TGTGCCAGCAGCCAAGAAGGAGCGCATCCTCAGGGGGAGACCCAGTACTTC. V usage is TRBV4-2 and J usage is TRBJ2-5, with D possibly being TRBD1 (6 bases). Germline V gives CDR1 LGHNA, CDR2 YNFKEQ. V lost 0 bases to trimming and J lost 5 bases, with 19 bases between them. This CDR3 spans 17 amino acids.

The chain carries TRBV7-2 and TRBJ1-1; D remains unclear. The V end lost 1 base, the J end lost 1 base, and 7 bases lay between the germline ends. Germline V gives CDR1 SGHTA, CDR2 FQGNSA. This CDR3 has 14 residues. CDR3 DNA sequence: TGTGCCAGCAGCTTAGTTGTCTCGAACACTGAAGCTTTCTTT. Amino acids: CASSLVVSNTEAFF. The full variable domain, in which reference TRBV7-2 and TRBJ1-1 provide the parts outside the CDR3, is GAGVSQSPSNKVTEKGKDVELRCDPISGHTALYWYRQSLGQGLEFLIYFQGNSAPDKSGLPSDRFSAERTGGSVSTLTIQRTQQEDSAVYLCASSLVVSNTEAFFGQGTRLTVV.

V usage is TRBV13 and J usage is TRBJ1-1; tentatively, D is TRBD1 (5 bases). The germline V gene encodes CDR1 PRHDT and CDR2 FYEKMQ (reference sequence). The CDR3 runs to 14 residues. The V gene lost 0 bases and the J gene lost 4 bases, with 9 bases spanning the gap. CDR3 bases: TGTGCCAGCAGCTTAGGCCGGGGGGGCACTGAAGCTTTCTTT. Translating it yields CASSLGRGGTEAFF.

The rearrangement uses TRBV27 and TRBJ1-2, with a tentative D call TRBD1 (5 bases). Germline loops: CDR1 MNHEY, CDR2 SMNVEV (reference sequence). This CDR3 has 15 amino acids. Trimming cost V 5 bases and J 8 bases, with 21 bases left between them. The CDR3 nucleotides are TGTGCCAGCAGTAATTGGGCCGGGGGACGGGACGGCTACACCTTC. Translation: CASSNWAGGRDGYTF.

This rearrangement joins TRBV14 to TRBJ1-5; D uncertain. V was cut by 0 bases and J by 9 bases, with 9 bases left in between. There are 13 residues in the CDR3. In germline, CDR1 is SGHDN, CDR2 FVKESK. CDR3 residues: CASSQDLRGPQHF. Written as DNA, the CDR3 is TGTGCCAGCAGCCAAGATCTGCGGGGGCCCCAGCATTTT.

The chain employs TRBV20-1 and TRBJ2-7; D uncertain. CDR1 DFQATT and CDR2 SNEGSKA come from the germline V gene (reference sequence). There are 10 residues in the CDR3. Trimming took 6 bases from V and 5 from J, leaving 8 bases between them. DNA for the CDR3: TGCAGTGCCTTCAGTCACGAGCAGTACTTC. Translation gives CSAFSHEQYF.

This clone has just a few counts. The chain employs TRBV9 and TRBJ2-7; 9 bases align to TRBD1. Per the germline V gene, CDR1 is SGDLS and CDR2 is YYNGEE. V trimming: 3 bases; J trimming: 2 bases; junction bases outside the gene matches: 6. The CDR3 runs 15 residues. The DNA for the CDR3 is TGTGCCAGCAGCGGACAGGGGGTTACCCCCTACGAGCAGTACTTC. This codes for CASSGQGVTPYEQYF.

CDR3 DNA sequence: TGCAGCGTTGCCGGTCGGGGACAGGGCTACGAGCAGTACTTC. The encoded protein is CSVAGRGQGYEQYF. The genes are TRBV29-1 and TRBJ2-7; 9 nucleotides line up with TRBD1. This CDR3 is 14 amino acids long. Germline V gene data show CDR1 as SQVTM and CDR2 as ANQGSEA. The trim removed 4 bases at V and 3 bases at J, leaving 7 bases unmatched.

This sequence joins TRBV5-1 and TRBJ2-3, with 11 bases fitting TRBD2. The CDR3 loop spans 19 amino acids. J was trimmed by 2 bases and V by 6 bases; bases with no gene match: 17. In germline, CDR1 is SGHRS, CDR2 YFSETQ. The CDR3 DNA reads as TGCGCCAGCAACCGTGGGGGGGCCCTAGCGGGGGGCCACACAGATACGCAGTATTTT. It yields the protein CASNRGGALAGGHTDTQYF.

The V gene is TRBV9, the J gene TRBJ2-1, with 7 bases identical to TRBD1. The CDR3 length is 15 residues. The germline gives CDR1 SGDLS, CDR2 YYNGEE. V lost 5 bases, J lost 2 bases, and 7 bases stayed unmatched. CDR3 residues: CASSASGTAYNEQFF. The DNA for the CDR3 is TGTGCCAGCAGTGCTTCTGGGACAGCCTACAATGAGCAGTTCTTC.

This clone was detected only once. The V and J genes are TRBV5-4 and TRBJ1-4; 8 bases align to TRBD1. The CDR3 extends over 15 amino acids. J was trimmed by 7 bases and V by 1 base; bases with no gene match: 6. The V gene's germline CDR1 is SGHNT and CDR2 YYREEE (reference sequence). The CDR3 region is CASSLIGQGAEKLFF. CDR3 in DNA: TGTGCCAGCAGCTTGATTGGACAGGGTGCTGAAAAACTGTTTTTT.

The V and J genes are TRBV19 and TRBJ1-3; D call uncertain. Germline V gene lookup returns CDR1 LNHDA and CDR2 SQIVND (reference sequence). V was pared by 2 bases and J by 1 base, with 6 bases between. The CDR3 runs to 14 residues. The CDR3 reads CASSIRGSGNTIYF. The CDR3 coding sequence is TGTGCCAGTAGTATAAGAGGATCTGGAAACACCATATATTTT.

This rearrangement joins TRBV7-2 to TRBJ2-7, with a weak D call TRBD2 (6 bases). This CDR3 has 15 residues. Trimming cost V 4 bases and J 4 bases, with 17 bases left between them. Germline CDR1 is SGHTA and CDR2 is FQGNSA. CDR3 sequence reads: CASSSLGGAGYEQYF. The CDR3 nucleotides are TGTGCCAGCAGCTCCCTGGGCGGGGCGGGATACGAGCAGTACTTC.

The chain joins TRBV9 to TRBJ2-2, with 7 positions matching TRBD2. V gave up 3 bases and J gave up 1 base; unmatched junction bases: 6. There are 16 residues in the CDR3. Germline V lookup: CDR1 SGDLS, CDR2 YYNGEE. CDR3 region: CASSGEGRGNTGELFF. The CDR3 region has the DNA TGTGCCAGCAGCGGGGAGGGGCGGGGGAACACCGGGGAGCTGTTTTTT.

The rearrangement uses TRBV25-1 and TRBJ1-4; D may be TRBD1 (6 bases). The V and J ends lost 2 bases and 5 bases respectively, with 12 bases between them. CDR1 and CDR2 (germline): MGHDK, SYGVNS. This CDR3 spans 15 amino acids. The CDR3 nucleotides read TGTGCCAGCAGTGAAAGAGGGGGGGAAAATGAAAAACTGTTTTTT. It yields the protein CASSERGGENEKLFF.